These T cell receptor beta chains were read from a single sample in a study of early T cells in non-severe SARS-CoV-2 infection. Each CDR3 protein gets one entry after TCRdb re-called the 5' RACE reads with MiXCR. The table has tens of thousands of distinct CDR3 sequences, 10% to 13% seen once. Material: whole blood. The receptor set was obtained from an adult who was a healthcare worker with PCR-confirmed SARS-CoV-2 infection or an uninfected control (not recorded which). CDR3s include the opening cysteine and the closing phenylalanine or tryptophan. The D gene is left open where the match is weak.

j_call v_call d_call cdr3_aa
TRBJ2-1 TRBV12-3/TRBV12-4 TRBD1 CASSTRHTGGGYEQFF
TRBJ2-5 TRBV29-1 TRBD2 CSVARAGGAETQYF
TRBJ2-5 TRBV29-1 NA CSGRTQETQYF
TRBJ2-1 TRBV7-6 NA CASSFRDFNEQFF
TRBJ1-2 TRBV29-1 NA CSAGLVGGGYTF
TRBJ2-3 TRBV11-2 NA CASSLVRGAGDTQYF
TRBJ1-6 TRBV7-2 TRBD1 CASTGTAGSPLHF
TRBJ2-1 TRBV15 TRBD2 CATSRDISGRVSYNEQFF
TRBJ2-1 TRBV2 TRBD2 CASGGSGNEQFF
TRBJ2-7 TRBV20-1 NA CSARQGSNEQYF
TRBJ2-3 TRBV7-2 NA CASSLQTTQYF
TRBJ1-2 TRBV27 NA CASSFLPGASFGYGYTF
TRBJ2-1 TRBV7-6 NA CASSQRVWNEQFF
TRBJ2-5 TRBV6-6 NA CASSYISGQGETQYF
TRBJ2-1 TRBV4-3 NA CASSQDGLGGGNRQFF
TRBJ2-7 TRBV20-1 TRBD2 CSAHKTTSGYEQYF
TRBJ2-1 TRBV7-3 TRBD1 CASSPDRTYNEQFF
TRBJ1-1 TRBV5-1 TRBD1 CASSPTGRGTEAFF
TRBJ2-5 TRBV7-2 NA CASSLSLVEETQYF
TRBJ1-1 TRBV9 NA CASSAGDGYTEAFF
TRBJ2-3 TRBV5-6 NA CASSPWWPTDTQYF
TRBJ1-1 TRBV15 NA CATSNGDNTEAFF
TRBJ2-3 TRBV9 NA CASSPSRTDTQYF
TRBJ2-7 TRBV7-9 NA CASSPRDFSSYEQYF
TRBJ2-7 TRBV4-2 TRBD2 CASSHVWGGLNEQYF
TRBJ2-1 TRBV18 NA CASSPPPSYNEQFF
TRBJ2-3 TRBV19 TRBD2 CASSARTSGRSDTQYF
TRBJ1-4 TRBV18 TRBD1 CASSPGQGLEKLFF
TRBJ2-7 TRBV11-2 NA CASSPSTGIGEQYF
TRBJ2-3 TRBV20-1 NA CSARDNRDTQYF
TRBJ1-4 TRBV4-2 NA CASSQVPQPNEKLFF
TRBJ1-2 TRBV6-6 NA CAGASSGVGGYTF
TRBJ2-5 TRBV12-3/TRBV12-4 TRBD2 CASKEREGLQETQYF
TRBJ1-4 TRBV20-1 NA CSARNPGANEKLFF
TRBJ2-1 TRBV5-4 TRBD2 CASSLELAGSEQFF
TRBJ2-7 TRBV20-1 NA CSARVLWARSNYEQYF
TRBJ2-1 TRBV29-1 NA CSVEGGGGPEQFF
TRBJ2-7 TRBV5-4 TRBD2 CASSSGLAPHEQYF
TRBJ2-1 TRBV20-1 TRBD2 CSAREASGRAGEQFF
TRBJ2-1 TRBV5-1 TRBD2 CASSGGLAGGDPNEQFF
TRBJ2-3 TRBV5-1 NA CASTPRGFGTDTQYF
TRBJ2-3 TRBV7-6 TRBD2 CASSNGLAGTGADTQYF
TRBJ2-6 TRBV7-6 TRBD1 CASSPRTGRSGANVLTF
TRBJ2-6 TRBV4-3 NA CASSQDVPAPGANVLTF
TRBJ2-2 TRBV20-1 NA CSARWSGTGELFF
TRBJ1-2 TRBV2 NA CASSGAATNYGYTF
TRBJ1-5 TRBV27 NA CASSLGSNQPQHF
TRBJ2-5 TRBV4-3 NA CASRATRETQYF